This T cell receptor (beta chain) was recorded in a study of T cells in Graves' hyperthyroidism and ophthalmopathy. Hyperthyroidism patients were newly diagnosed, had disease duration under 2 months, and were aged 18 to 65 years. Clinical symptoms, serum thyroxine, TRAb, thyroid ultrasound and orbital computed tomography informed diagnoses. This clonotype was recorded at least ten times. Its specificity is not known. TCR beta CDR3 regions were amplified from RNA. Using the HTBI primer set, a first-round RT-PCR was run on the TCR CDR3. In TCRdb, the multiplex PCR reads were re-called with MiXCR into one record per CDR3 protein. This table holds hundreds of thousands of distinct CDR3 sequences, 35% to 45% found once. The CDR3 totals 15 residues. Trimming at V came to 5 bases and at J to 5 bases, leaving 10 bases not matched to a gene. Germline assignment: CDR1 SGHTA and CDR2 FQGTGA. Overall study results and limits: Model-based prediction identified ophthalmopathy a median roughly 5.9 months prior to its onset. Stable hyperthyroidism was separated from ophthalmopathy by a model based on 13 V-J features.

Sequences were obtained from blood. The chain combines TRBV7-3 with TRBJ2-5, with 8 bases aligning to TRBD1. This TCR came from a man aged 18-30 years with Graves' hyperthyroidism. The CDR3 sequence: CASSRTSGGWETQYF. Here the CDR3 DNA reads TGTGCCAGCAGCCGTACATCAGGGGGCTGGGAGACCCAGTACTTC.